This TCR beta chain appears in the sequencing data of a study of blood T cell repertoires in COVID-19. About the study: Spain, Italy and the United States supplied samples that represented acute and convalescent COVID-19. T cells, B-cell-depleted T cells, or PBMCs supplied cDNA or gDNA.

Original analysis: The assay estimated nucleated cells by amplifying reference gene primers. Here immunoSEQ multiplex PCR was the method, and the copy in TCRdb shows in-frame clones only, minus some. Clone size and V and J calls were adopted from that table, with D and trimming inferred from the DNA. The repertoire has tens of thousands of clones, around 89% of them found once; the top ten carry 11% to 15%. V lost 0 bases, J lost 3 bases, and 5 bases stayed unmatched. CDR1 LGHDT and CDR2 YNNKEL come from the germline V gene (reference sequence). There are 15 residues in the CDR3. The V and J genes are TRBV3-1 (or the pseudogene TRBV3-2) and TRBJ2-7, with 7 bases that match TRBD1. What was sequenced was peripheral blood. This clonotype was sampled from a man between 65 and 79 years old with active or convalescent COVID-19. This chain's CDR3 is CASSQDPAGGYEQYF. CDR3 in DNA: TGTGCCAGCAGCCAAGATCCGGCAGGGGGCTACGAGCAGTACTTC.